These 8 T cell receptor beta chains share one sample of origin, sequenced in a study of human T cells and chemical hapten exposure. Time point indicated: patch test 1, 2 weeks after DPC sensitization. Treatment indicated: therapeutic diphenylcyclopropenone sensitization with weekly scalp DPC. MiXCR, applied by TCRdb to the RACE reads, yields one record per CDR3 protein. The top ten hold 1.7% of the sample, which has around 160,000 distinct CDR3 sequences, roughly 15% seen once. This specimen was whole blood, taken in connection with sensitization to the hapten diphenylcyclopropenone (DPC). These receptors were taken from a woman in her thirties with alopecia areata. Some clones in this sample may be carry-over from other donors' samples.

DNA of the CDR3: TGTGCCAGCAGTTTTTTTGGGGAGGGCTACACCTTC. Its translation is CASSFFGEGYTF. This chain links TRBV12-3 or TRBV12-4 with TRBJ1-2; D uncertain. The CDR3 sequence is 12 residues long. V was clipped by 3 bases and J by 8 bases, with 10 bases between them.

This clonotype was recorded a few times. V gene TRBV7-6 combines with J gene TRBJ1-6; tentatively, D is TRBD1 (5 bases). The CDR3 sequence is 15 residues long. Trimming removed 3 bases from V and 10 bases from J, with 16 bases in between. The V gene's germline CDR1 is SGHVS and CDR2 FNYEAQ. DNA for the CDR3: TGTGCCAGCAGCTTTTCAAGCCAGGGCCTATCACCCCTCCACTTT. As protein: CASSFSSQGLSPLHF. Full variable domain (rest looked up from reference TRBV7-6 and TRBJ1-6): GAGVSQSPRYKVTKRGQDVALRCDPISGHVSLYWYRQALGQGPEFLTYFNYEAQQDKSGLPNDRFSAERPEGSISTLTIQRTEQRDSAMYRCASSFSSQGLSPLHFGNGTRLTVT.

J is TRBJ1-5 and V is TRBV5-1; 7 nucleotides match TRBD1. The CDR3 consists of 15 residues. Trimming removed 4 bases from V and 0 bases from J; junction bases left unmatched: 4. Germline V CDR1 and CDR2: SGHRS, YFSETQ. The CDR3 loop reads CASSPGGASNQPQHF. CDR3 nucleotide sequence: TGCGCCAGCAGCCCAGGGGGGGCTAGCAATCAGCCCCAGCATTTT.

The CDR3 loop is CASVPKVSGANVLTF. The DNA of the CDR3 is TGTGCCAGCGTCCCTAAAGTCTCTGGGGCCAACGTCCTGACTTTC. V usage is TRBV27 and J usage is TRBJ2-6; D is undetermined. Trimming removed 8 bases at V and 0 bases at J, with 11 bases between. The CDR3 runs 15 residues. Germline CDR1 is MNHEY and CDR2 is SMNVEV (reference sequence). Complete variable domain (other parts from reference TRBV27 and TRBJ2-6): EAQVTQNPRYLITVTGKKLTVTCSQNMNHEYMSWYRQDPGLGLRQIYYSMNVEVTDKGDVPEGYKVSRKEKRNFPLILESPSPNQTSLYFCASVPKVSGANVLTFGAGSRLTVL.

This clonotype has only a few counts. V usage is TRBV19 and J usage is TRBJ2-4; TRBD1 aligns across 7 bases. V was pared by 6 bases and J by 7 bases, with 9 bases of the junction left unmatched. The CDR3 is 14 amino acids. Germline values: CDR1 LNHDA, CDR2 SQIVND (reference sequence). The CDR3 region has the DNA TGTGCCAGTAGCACGCGACAGGGATCGAACATTCAGTACTTC. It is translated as CASSTRQGSNIQYF.

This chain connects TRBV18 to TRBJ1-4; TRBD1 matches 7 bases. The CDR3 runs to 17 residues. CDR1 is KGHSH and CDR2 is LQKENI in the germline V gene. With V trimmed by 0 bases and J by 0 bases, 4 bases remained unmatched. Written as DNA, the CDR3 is TGTGCCAGCTCACCACCGGGAGGGGGCGCAACTAATGAAAAACTGTTTTTT. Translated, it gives CASSPPGGGATNEKLFF.

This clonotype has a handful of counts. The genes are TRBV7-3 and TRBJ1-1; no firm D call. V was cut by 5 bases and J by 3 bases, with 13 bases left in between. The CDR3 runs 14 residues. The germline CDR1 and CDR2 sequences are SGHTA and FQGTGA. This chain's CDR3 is CASSEQFGDTEAFF. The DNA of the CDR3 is TGTGCCAGCAGCGAACAGTTTGGGGACACTGAAGCTTTCTTT.

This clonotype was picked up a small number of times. The CDR3 sequence: CSAPGFQETQYF. In DNA form, the CDR3 reads TGCAGTGCCCCGGGGTTTCAAGAGACCCAGTACTTC. The chain has TRBV20-1 and TRBJ2-5; tentative D call: TRBD2 (5 bases). Germline CDR1 DFQATT, CDR2 SNEGSKA (reference sequence). Trimming took 6 bases from V and 2 from J, leaving 10 bases between them. The CDR3 sequence is 12 residues long.